A selection of T cell receptor beta chains follows, all from one sample in a study of control samples from healthy donors and cancer patients. TCRdb's copy holds only in-frame clones and misses some; the assay was immunoSEQ multiplex PCR. The sample contains tens of thousands of clones, about four fifths of which appear only once. Sequenced sample: blood. All receptors derive from a man between 65 and 85 years old in good health. Both conserved end residues are part of each CDR3. A D gene is named only where the DNA matches it firmly. Not every row has a clone size; where given, it reads once, few, many or a size class.

j_call	clone_size	d_call	v_call	cdr3_aa	cdr3_nt
TRBJ1-2	-	-	TRBV7-8	CASWGTTWGYDYGYTF	TGTGCCAGCTGGGGAACAACGTGGGGTTATGACTATGGCTACACCTTC
TRBJ2-1	-	TRBD2	TRBV6-6	CASTSSRGSAYNEQFF	TGTGCCAGCACCTCCTCCCGCGGGAGTGCGTACAATGAGCAGTTCTTC
TRBJ2-7	-	TRBD2	TRBV14	CASSQETSGGPF	TGTGCCAGCAGCCAAGAAACTAGCGGGGGACCCTTC
TRBJ2-1	-	-	TRBV27	CASSLGWGPSSYNEQFF	TGTGCCAGCAGTTTAGGATGGGGACCCAGCTCCTACAATGAGCAGTTCTTC
TRBJ1-1	-	-	TRBV5-8	CASSLGGGGFGDTEAFF	TGTGCCAGCAGCTTGGGTGGGGGGGGTTTTGGTGACACTGAAGCTTTCTTT
TRBJ1-5	-	-	TRBV30	CAWSVGSEGPQHF	TGTGCCTGGAGTGTAGGCAGCGAAGGGCCCCAGCATTTT
TRBJ1-5	-	TRBD1	TRBV5-1	CASSLGTGGGNQPQHF	TGCGCCAGCAGCTTGGGGACAGGGGGTGGGAATCAGCCCCAGCATTTT
TRBJ1-2	few	-	TRBV2	CASNRQRYGYTF	TGTGCCAGCAATCGCCAGCGGTATGGCTACACCTTC
TRBJ1-5	few	-	TRBV20-1	CSASVAGVSNQPQHF	TGCAGTGCTAGTGTGGCAGGGGTAAGCAATCAGCCCCAGCATTTT
TRBJ1-1	-	-	TRBV24-1	CATSDAKVTEAFF	TGTGCCACCAGTGATGCTAAGGTCACTGAAGCTTTCTTT
TRBJ1-3	few	-	TRBV19	CASSISSGAGNTIYF	TGTGCCAGTAGTATCAGTTCGGGAGCTGGAAACACCATATATTTT
TRBJ2-3	-	TRBD2	TRBV2	CASRLAGGSTDTQYF	TGTGCCAGCAGATTAGCGGGAGGGAGCACAGATACGCAGTATTTT
TRBJ1-2	-	-	TRBV20-1	CSASLVGSYTF	TGCAGTGCTAGTCTGGTCGGAAGCTACACCTTC
TRBJ2-1	-	TRBD2	TRBV6-2/TRBV6-3	CASSYSLADTSYNEQFF	TGTGCCAGCAGTTACTCCCTAGCGGACACCTCCTACAATGAGCAGTTCTTC
TRBJ1-1	-	-	TRBV7-9	CASSFDGGRPEAFF	TGTGCCAGCAGCTTTGACGGGGGGCGGCCTGAAGCTTTCTTT
TRBJ2-7	-	TRBD1	TRBV5-1	CASSTWTGSYEQYF	TGCGCCAGCAGCACGTGGACAGGTTCCTACGAGCAGTACTTC
TRBJ2-3	-	TRBD2	TRBV19	CASPGLAASSTDTQYF	TGTGCCAGTCCGGGACTAGCGGCATCTAGCACAGATACGCAGTATTTT
TRBJ2-2	-	-	TRBV7-9	CASRLNTGELFF	TGTGCCAGCCGATTGAACACCGGGGAGCTGTTTTTT
TRBJ2-7	-	TRBD2	TRBV4-2	CAGSQGLESSYEQYF	TGTGCCGGCAGCCAAGGACTAGAGAGCTCCTACGAGCAGTACTTC
TRBJ2-1	-	TRBD2	TRBV7-8	CASSPGGAGGYNEQFF	TGTGCCAGCAGCCCGGGGGGAGCGGGGGGCTACAATGAGCAGTTCTTC
TRBJ2-1	-	-	TRBV25-1	CASSRSSSYNEQFF	TGTGCCAGTTCCCGGTCTAGCTCCTACAATGAGCAGTTCTTC
TRBJ2-5	few	TRBD2	TRBV11-3	CASSLVLAGGETQYF	TGTGCCAGCAGCTTAGTCCTAGCGGGAGGAGAGACCCAGTACTTC
TRBJ2-6	-	-	TRBV5-1	CASSLGGLGANVLTF	TGCGCCAGCAGCTTGGGGGGACTCGGGGCCAACGTCCTGACTTTC
TRBJ2-1	-	TRBD2	TRBV7-2	CASSPGGTPGQFF	TGTGCCAGCAGCCCCGGGGGGACTCCGGGGCAGTTCTTC
TRBJ2-7	-	-	TRBV6-5	CASRGMQGIGEQYF	TGTGCCAGCAGAGGGATGCAGGGCATAGGCGAGCAGTACTTC
TRBJ2-1	-	TRBD2	TRBV2	CASSERGTGTSGRDEQFF	TGTGCCAGCAGTGAAAGGGGAACCGGGACTAGCGGGAGGGATGAGCAGTTCTTC